This note documents a single TCR beta chain sequence. The target antigen is unknown. Germline lookup yields CDR1 MNHEY and CDR2 SVGAGI. V shed 5 bases and J 2 bases; nucleotides not matched to a gene: 6. This CDR3 region has 15 residues. Here immunoSEQ multiplex PCR was the method, and the copy in TCRdb shows in-frame clones only, minus some. The sample lists roughly 100,000 clones; about 78% were seen once. This sample is part of a study of Ad26.COV2.S vaccination and SARS-CoV-2 variants. Study-wide results and limits: Participants given vaccine showed non-spike TCR breadth similar to that of placebo recipients. An underestimation of total T cell responses may have resulted from the TCR breadth and depth analyses. Post-vaccination spike-specific CD8+ and CD4+ T cell responses reportedly had substantial breadth. The study found higher spike-specific TCR breadth in vaccine than placebo recipients.

The source is a human donor who had recovered from COVID-19. The rearrangement links TRBV6-5 to TRBJ1-5, with 7 bases fitting TRBD1. The sample was peripheral blood, taken after recovery from COVID-19. For the CDR3, the DNA is TGTGCCAGCAGTCAGGGACAGAATGGCAATCAGCCCCAGCATTTT. Its protein is CASSQGQNGNQPQHF.